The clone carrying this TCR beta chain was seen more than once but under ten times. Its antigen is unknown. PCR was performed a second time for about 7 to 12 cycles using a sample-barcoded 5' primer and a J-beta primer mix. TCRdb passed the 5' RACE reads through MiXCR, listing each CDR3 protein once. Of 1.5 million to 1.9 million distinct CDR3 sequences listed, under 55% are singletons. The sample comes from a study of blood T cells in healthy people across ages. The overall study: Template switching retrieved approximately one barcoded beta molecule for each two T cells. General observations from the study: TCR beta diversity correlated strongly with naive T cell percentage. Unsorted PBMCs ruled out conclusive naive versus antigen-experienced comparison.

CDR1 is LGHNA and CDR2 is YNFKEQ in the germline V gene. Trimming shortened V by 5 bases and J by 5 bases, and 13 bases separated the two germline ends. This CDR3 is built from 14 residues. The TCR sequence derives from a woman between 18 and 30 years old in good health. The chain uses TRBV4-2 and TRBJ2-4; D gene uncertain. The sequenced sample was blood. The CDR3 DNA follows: TGTGCCAGCAGCTTGGAACAAGCGCAAAACATTCAGTACTTC. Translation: CASSLEQAQNIQYF.